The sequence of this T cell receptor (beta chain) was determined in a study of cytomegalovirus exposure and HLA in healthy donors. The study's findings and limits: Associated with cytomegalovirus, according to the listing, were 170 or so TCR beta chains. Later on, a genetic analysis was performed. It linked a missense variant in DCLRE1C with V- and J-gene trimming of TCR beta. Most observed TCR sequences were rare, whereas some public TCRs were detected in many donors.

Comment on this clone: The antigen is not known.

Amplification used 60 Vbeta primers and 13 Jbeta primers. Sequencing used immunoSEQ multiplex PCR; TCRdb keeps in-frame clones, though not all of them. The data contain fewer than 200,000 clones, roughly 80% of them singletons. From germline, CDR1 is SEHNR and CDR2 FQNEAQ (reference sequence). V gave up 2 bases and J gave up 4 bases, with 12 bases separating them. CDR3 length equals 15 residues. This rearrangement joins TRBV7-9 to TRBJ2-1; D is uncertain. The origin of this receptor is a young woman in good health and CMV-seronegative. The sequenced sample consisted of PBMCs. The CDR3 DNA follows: TGTGCCAGCAGCTTATACCATGGGCCTTACAATGAGCAGTTCTTC. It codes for CASSLYHGPYNEQFF.